The clone carrying this T cell receptor (beta chain) was counted ten times or more. Its antigen is currently unknown. The germline V gene encodes CDR1 MRHNA and CDR2 SNTAGT. CDR3 size: 13 residues. Trimming cost V 2 bases and J 1 base, with 5 bases left between them. Unfractionated whole blood was the source from which total RNA was extracted. These data belong to a study of human T cells and chemical hapten exposure. Study-wide results and limits: High-frequency TCRs, those above 1 in 1000, stayed the same after DPC sensitization.

Individual cDNA molecules each carried unique molecular identifiers attached by the library. Per the study methods: Counting gave a median of around 90,000 TCRs per sample, with values ranging from roughly 20,000 to 750,000. TCRdb used MiXCR to reprocess the reads, holding one entry per CDR3 protein. The V and J calls were not made by the authors but by TCRdb's processing. The sample records 95,000 to 150,000 distinct CDR3 sequences, 8.5% to 9% being singletons. The sequenced sample was whole blood. The sequence was obtained from a human donor in good health. Some clones in this sample may be carry-over from other donors' samples. V gene TRBV6-4 combines with J gene TRBJ1-1; D is undetermined. CDR3 sequence: CASSDGENTEAFF. The CDR3 region has the DNA TGTGCCAGCAGTGACGGGGAGAACACTGAAGCTTTCTTT.